These 32 T cell receptor beta chains originate from one sample sequenced in a study of T cell changes during pregnancy in multiple sclerosis. Sequencing was performed with immunoSEQ multiplex PCR; in TCRdb, only in-frame clones are kept and a portion is missing. In the table there are 100,000 or so clones, approximately 95% of which are singletons. Source: peripheral blood, taken after pregnancy. The receptors come from a female donor with multiple sclerosis, enrolled in a pregnancy study.

V usage is TRBV7-9 and J usage is TRBJ2-3; 8 bases line up with TRBD2. CDR1 SEHNR and CDR2 FQNEAQ come from the germline V gene (reference sequence). The V segment lost 4 bases and the J segment 0 bases; nucleotides outside the gene matches: 6. The CDR3 is made up of 16 amino acids. The CDR3 reads CASSYLAGSSTDTQYF. DNA for the CDR3: TGTGCCAGCAGCTACTTAGCGGGGTCTAGCACAGATACGCAGTATTTT.

The chain uses TRBV28 and TRBJ1-5; tentative D call: TRBD1 (5 bases). The CDR3 loop spans 15 amino acids. Trimming pared 6 bases from V and 0 bases from J, leaving 12 bases between. The germline V gene encodes CDR1 MDHEN and CDR2 SYDVKM. The CDR3 sequence: CASSVDRPSNQPQHF. As DNA, the CDR3 is TGTGCCAGCAGCGTTGACAGACCTAGCAATCAGCCCCAGCATTTT.

The count of this clone is one. The same CDR3 can be traced to other DNA sequences in this sample. This chain connects TRBV27 to TRBJ1-1; TRBD1 might be the D (6 bases). Germline lookup yields CDR1 MNHEY and CDR2 SMNVEV (reference sequence). The CDR3 has 13 amino acids. V was clipped by 3 bases and J by 4 bases, with 9 bases between them. The CDR3 sequence: CASSLVGGTEAFF. In DNA, the CDR3 is TGTGCCAGCAGTTTGGTAGGGGGCACTGAAGCTTTCTTT.

A single count supports this clone. The rearrangement joins TRBV5-1 to TRBJ1-1; no clear D. CDR1 is SGHRS, CDR2 YFSETQ, per germline. The V end lost 0 bases, the J end lost 2 bases, and 11 bases lay between the germline ends. This CDR3 spans 15 amino acids. The CDR3 DNA reads TGCGCCAGCAGCTTGGCGATAGCAACCAACACTGAAGCTTTCTTT. It codes for CASSLAIATNTEAFF.

The chain combines TRBV5-4 with TRBJ2-7; 14 nucleotides match TRBD2. With 4 bases clipped from V and 6 bases from J, the junction kept 6 bases outside the gene matches. Germline V gene lookup returns CDR1 SGHNT and CDR2 YYREEE (reference sequence). CDR3 size: 15 residues. CDR3 sequence reads: CASSQGLAGAGEQYF. The CDR3, as DNA: TGTGCCAGCAGCCAGGGACTAGCGGGAGCGGGCGAGCAGTACTTC. Drawing the rest from reference TRBV5-4 and TRBJ2-7, the complete variable domain is ETGVTQSPTHLIKTRGQQVTLRCSSQSGHNTVSWYQQALGQGPQFIFQYYREEENGRGNFPPRFSGLQFPNYSSELNVNALELDDSALYLCASSQGLAGAGEQYFGPGTRLTVT.

This clone was recorded once. This chain uses TRBV5-1 with TRBJ2-7; no definite D call. The CDR3 is made up of 15 amino acids. The germline V and J ends were trimmed by 1 base and 1 base, with 12 bases remaining between them. Germline CDR1 reads SGHRS; CDR2 reads YFSETQ. The CDR3 sequence: CASSLIGPSSYEQYF. The CDR3 nucleotides read TGCGCCAGCAGCTTGATTGGGCCCTCTTCCTACGAGCAGTACTTC.

This clone has only a few counts. The chain links TRBV29-1 to TRBJ1-5, with D possibly matching TRBD1 (6 bases). The V gene's germline CDR1 is SQVTM and CDR2 ANQGSEA. Between the trimmed V and J ends, which lost 7 bases and 3 bases, there was a span of 13 bases. The CDR3 consists of 13 residues. The CDR3 spells CSAGGGANQPQHF. CDR3 nucleotides: TGCAGCGCGGGTGGGGGGGCCAATCAGCCCCAGCATTTT. The full variable domain, completed using reference TRBV29-1 and TRBJ1-5, is SAVISQKPSRDICQRGTSLTIQCQVDSQVTMMFWYRQQPGQSLTLIATANQGSEATYESGFVIDKFPISRPNLTFSTLTVSNMSPEDSSIYLCSAGGGANQPQHFGDGTRLSIL.

This chain connects TRBV5-1 to TRBJ2-3; D gene ambiguous. The CDR3 is made up of 13 amino acids. Germline V CDR1 and CDR2: SGHRS, YFSETQ. The V end was cut by 4 bases, the J end by 4 bases, with 10 bases between. As DNA, the CDR3 is TGCGCCAGCAGCCTCACAGTTTCAGATACGCAGTATTTT. Protein product: CASSLTVSDTQYF. The entire variable domain, with the rest obtained from reference TRBV5-1 and TRBJ2-3, is as follows: KAGVTQTPRYLIKTRGQQVTLSCSPISGHRSVSWYQQTPGQGLQFLFEYFSETQRNKGNFPGRFSGRQFSNSRSEMNVSTLELGDSALYLCASSLTVSDTQYFGPGTRLTVL.

The chain is built from TRBV4-2 and TRBJ2-2, with no clear D. Between the trimmed V and J ends, which lost 2 bases and 2 bases, there was a span of 6 bases. This CDR3 is 14 amino acids long. Looked up from germline, CDR1 is LGHNA and CDR2 is YNFKEQ. CDR3 sequence (DNA): TGTGCCAGCAGCCAATTTCAAAACACCGGGGAGCTGTTTTTT. Translated: CASSQFQNTGELFF.

In nucleotides, the CDR3 is TGTGCCAGCAGCTTAGCTGGACTAGGAAACAATGAGCAGTTCTTC. It yields the protein CASSLAGLGNNEQFF. The rearrangement links TRBV7-2 to TRBJ2-1; 7 nucleotides agree with TRBD2. This CDR3 contains 15 residues. V dropped 0 bases and J dropped 5; count of bases not matched to a gene: 4. Per germline, CDR1 SGHTA and CDR2 FQGNSA.

The chain carries TRBV28 and TRBJ1-3, with 7 bases fitting TRBD1. The CDR3 runs 17 residues. Per the germline V gene, CDR1 is MDHEN and CDR2 is SYDVKM. This CDR3 reads CAIRGTAAGRSGNTIYF. DNA for the CDR3: TGTGCGATCAGGGGGACAGCCGCTGGGCGCTCTGGAAACACCATATATTTT.

The chain recombines TRBV6-4 with TRBJ1-5; unclear D gene. The germline gives CDR1 MRHNA, CDR2 SNTAGT. V lost 4 bases and J 2 bases, leaving 6 bases between the germline ends. The CDR3 loop spans 13 amino acids. The CDR3 is CASSVEGNQPQHF. CDR3 DNA sequence: TGTGCCAGCAGTGTTGAGGGCAATCAGCCCCAGCATTTT.

The chain joins TRBV10-1 to TRBJ1-3; 9 positions match TRBD1. CDR1 is WNHNN, CDR2 SYGVQD, per germline (reference sequence). V shed 6 bases, J shed 1 base, and the junction held 7 bases outside the gene matches. The CDR3 is 16 amino acids. The CDR3 sequence: CASRKGQGWSGNTIYF. CDR3 in DNA: TGCGCCAGCAGGAAGGGACAGGGATGGTCTGGAAACACCATATATTTT.

This clone occurred a few times. V usage is TRBV7-2 and J usage is TRBJ1-3; D possibly corresponds to TRBD1 (5 bases). V lost 0 bases, J lost 1 base, and 7 bases lay in between. Germline CDR1 SGHTA, CDR2 FQGNSA. This CDR3 has 15 residues. DNA of the CDR3: TGTGCCAGCAGCTTAGCGGCAGGGTCTGGAAACACCATATATTTT. Its translation is CASSLAAGSGNTIYF.

The J gene is TRBJ1-1, the V gene TRBV10-1, with D possibly being TRBD1 (5 bases). This CDR3 comprises 14 residues. V was clipped by 4 bases and J by 1 base, with 10 bases between them. Germline CDR1 reads WNHNN; CDR2 reads SYGVQD (reference sequence). The CDR3 sequence is CASSVDGGNTEAFF. DNA for the CDR3: TGCGCCAGCAGTGTGGACGGGGGGAACACTGAAGCTTTCTTT.

This chain links TRBV6-4 with TRBJ2-1, with 11 bases fitting TRBD2. Germline V lookup: CDR1 MRHNA, CDR2 SNTAGT. The CDR3 extends over 16 amino acids. V shed 6 bases, J shed 13 bases, and the junction held 17 bases outside the gene matches. The CDR3 protein is CASSYYTSGSGGPQFF. CDR3 DNA sequence: TGTGCCAGCAGCTATTATACTAGCGGGAGTGGGGGCCCCCAGTTCTTC.

This clone appeared a single time. The rearrangement uses TRBV7-6 and TRBJ1-5; 10 bases match TRBD1. This CDR3 contains 15 residues. The J segment lost 7 bases and the V segment lost 1 base, leaving 4 bases of the junction unmatched. Germline V gives CDR1 SGHVS, CDR2 FNYEAQ. CDR3 region: CASSLGTGGIQPQHF. The CDR3 bases are TGTGCCAGCAGCTTAGGGACAGGGGGAATCCAGCCCCAGCATTTT.

This clone was observed a few times. The chain is built from TRBV5-1 and TRBJ2-6, with D uncertain. The CDR3 consists of 17 residues. CDR1 is SGHRS, CDR2 YFSETQ, per germline. V was shortened by 0 bases and J by 0 bases, with 10 bases between the two germline ends. DNA of the CDR3: TGCGCCAGCAGCTTGGTTGCCCTGAGCTCTGGGGCCAACGTCCTGACTTTC. This translates into CASSLVALSSGANVLTF.

The CDR3: CASSYGDGYEQYF. The CDR3 DNA follows: TGTGCCAGCAGCTACGGAGACGGGTACGAGCAGTACTTC. The chain employs TRBV7-9 and TRBJ2-7, with no clear D. In germline, CDR1 is SEHNR, CDR2 FQNEAQ (reference sequence). The germline V and J ends were trimmed by 4 bases and 4 bases, with 11 bases remaining between them. The CDR3 sequence is 13 residues long.

The chain couples TRBV4-2 to TRBJ1-2, with a possible D match to TRBD1 (6 bases). Looked up from germline, CDR1 is LGHNA and CDR2 is YNFKEQ. With 6 bases removed from V and 6 bases from J, the gap between germline ends came to 17 bases. CDR3 length: 14 amino acids. The CDR3 spells CASRTDGGRDGYTF. CDR3 DNA sequence: TGTGCCAGCAGGACGGACGGGGGGCGAGATGGCTACACCTTC.

CDR3 protein: CASQGQDSYEQYF. For the CDR3, the DNA is TGTGCCAGCCAAGGACAGGATTCCTACGAGCAGTACTTC. The chain has TRBV28 and TRBJ2-7; 7 positions match TRBD1. The trim removed 8 bases at V and 1 base at J, leaving 5 bases unmatched. CDR1 and CDR2 (germline): MDHEN, SYDVKM. This CDR3 is built from 13 residues. Drawing the rest from reference TRBV28 and TRBJ2-7, the complete variable domain is DVKVTQSSRYLVKRTGEKVFLECVQDMDHENMFWYRQDPGLGLRLIYFSYDVKMKEKGDIPEGYSVSREKKERFSLILESASTNQTSMYLCASQGQDSYEQYFGPGTRLTVT.

This chain uses TRBV30 with TRBJ2-2; maybe TRBD2 (7 bases). Per germline, CDR1 GTSNPN and CDR2 SVGIG (reference sequence). V was clipped by 8 bases and J by 4 bases, with 14 bases between them. The CDR3 is 13 residues long. CDR3 nucleotide sequence: TGTGCCAAGGCAGGGGAGGGCACCGGGGAGCTGTTTTTT. Protein product: CAKAGEGTGELFF.

The chain uses TRBV19 and TRBJ2-5, with 7 bases that match TRBD2. Unmatched junction bases numbered 15, after V lost 3 bases and J lost 5 bases. This CDR3 spans 17 amino acids. In germline, CDR1 is LNHDA, CDR2 SQIVND (reference sequence). The CDR3 sequence: CASSIGLVSGAGETQYF. CDR3 DNA: TGTGCCAGTAGTATCGGACTGGTATCGGGAGCGGGGGAGACCCAGTACTTC.

The sample holds one count of this clone. This chain joins TRBV7-3 and TRBJ2-2; possible D gene TRBD2, 6 bases. Germline CDR1 SGHTA, CDR2 FQGTGA. The CDR3 has 17 residues. Trimming cost V 4 bases and J 0 bases, with 15 bases left between them. The CDR3 spells CASSSYGSGANTGELFF. DNA of the CDR3: TGTGCCAGCAGCTCCTACGGTAGCGGAGCGAACACCGGGGAGCTGTTTTTT.

The sample holds one count of this clone. The rearrangement uses TRBV30 and TRBJ1-2, with 9 bases identical to TRBD1. V lost 0 bases to trimming and J lost 1 base; unmatched junction nucleotides: 6. The CDR3 contains 16 residues. CDR1 is GTSNPN, CDR2 SVGIG, per germline (reference sequence). The CDR3 loop is CAWSVFGTGLNYGYTF. As DNA, the CDR3 is TGTGCCTGGAGTGTCTTCGGGACAGGGCTTAACTATGGCTACACCTTC.

V usage is TRBV7-2 and J usage is TRBJ2-7; 8 bases line up with TRBD2. V shed 5 bases, J shed 3 bases, and the junction held 12 bases outside the gene matches. This CDR3 is 16 amino acids long. CDR1 and CDR2 (germline): SGHTA, FQGNSA. The CDR3: CASSQNIAGPLYEQYF. The CDR3 DNA sequence: TGTGCCAGCAGCCAAAACATAGCGGGACCACTCTACGAGCAGTACTTC.

The V gene is TRBV7-2, the J gene TRBJ2-7; TRBD1 aligns across 10 bases. The germline V gene has CDR1 SGHTA and CDR2 FQGNSA. The CDR3 contains 14 residues. J gave up 3 bases and V 5 bases, and 4 bases lay outside the gene matches. The CDR3: CASSPRTGGYEQYF. For the CDR3, the DNA is TGTGCCAGCAGCCCTCGGACAGGGGGCTACGAGCAGTACTTC.

The V and J genes are TRBV27 and TRBJ1-1; 8 bases fit TRBD1. The CDR3 is 13 residues long. Germline V gene data show CDR1 as MNHEY and CDR2 as SMNVEV (reference sequence). V lost 3 bases to trimming and J lost 4 bases; unmatched junction nucleotides: 1. The CDR3 DNA sequence: TGTGCCAGCAGTTTTACAGGGGGCACTGAAGCTTTCTTT. It codes for CASSFTGGTEAFF.

Points on this clone: At the DNA level, this CDR3 is encoded by other sequences in the same sample as well. V usage is TRBV18 and J usage is TRBJ2-7; a possible D gene is TRBD1 (5 bases). The V gene lost 0 bases and the J gene lost 3 bases, with 18 bases spanning the gap. Germline V gene lookup returns CDR1 KGHSH and CDR2 LQKENI. The CDR3 consists of 17 residues. The CDR3 coding sequence is TGTGCCAGCTCACCACCTGTTCACAACCAGGGATACTACGAGCAGTACTTC. This translates into CASSPPVHNQGYYEQYF.

This sequence joins TRBV28 and TRBJ1-2; TRBD1 matches 8 bases. V was pared by 0 bases and J by 5 bases, with 2 bases of the junction left unmatched. Germline V gene sequence: CDR1 MDHEN, CDR2 SYDVKM. This CDR3 is 14 amino acids long. CDR3: CASSLWRQGYGYTF. CDR3 in DNA: TGTGCCAGCAGTTTATGGCGACAGGGGTATGGCTACACCTTC.

The chain recombines TRBV27 with TRBJ2-7; 11 bases are shared with TRBD2. The CDR3 has 13 amino acids. With V trimmed by 6 bases and J by 6 bases, 4 bases remained unmatched. Germline V gene data show CDR1 as MNHEY and CDR2 as SMNVEV (reference sequence). CDR3 bases: TGTGCCAGCAGGCCGGGACTAGCGGCCGAGCAGTACTTC. It specifies CASRPGLAAEQYF.

This chain links TRBV18 with TRBJ1-4; D is perhaps TRBD1 (6 bases). Trimming cost V 2 bases and J 0 bases, with 10 bases left between them. Germline lookup yields CDR1 KGHSH and CDR2 LQKENI. CDR3 length: 16 amino acids. As DNA, the CDR3 is TGTGCCAGCTCACCAGGGGGCTTTGCAACTAATGAAAAACTGTTTTTT. Its protein product is CASSPGGFATNEKLFF.